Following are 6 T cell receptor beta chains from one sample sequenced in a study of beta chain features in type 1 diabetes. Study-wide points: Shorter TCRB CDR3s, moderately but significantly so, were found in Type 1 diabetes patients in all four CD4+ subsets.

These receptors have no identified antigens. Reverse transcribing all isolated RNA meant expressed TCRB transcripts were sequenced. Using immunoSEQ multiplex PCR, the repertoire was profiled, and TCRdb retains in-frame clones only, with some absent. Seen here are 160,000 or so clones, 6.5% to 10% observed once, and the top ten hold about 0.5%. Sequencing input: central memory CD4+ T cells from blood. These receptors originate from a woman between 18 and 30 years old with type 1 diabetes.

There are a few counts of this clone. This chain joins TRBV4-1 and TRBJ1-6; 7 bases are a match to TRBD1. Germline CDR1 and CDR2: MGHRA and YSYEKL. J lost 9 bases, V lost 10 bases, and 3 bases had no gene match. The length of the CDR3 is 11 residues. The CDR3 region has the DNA TGCGCCACAGGGGGGAGTTCACCCCTCCACTTT. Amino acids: CATGGSSPLHF.

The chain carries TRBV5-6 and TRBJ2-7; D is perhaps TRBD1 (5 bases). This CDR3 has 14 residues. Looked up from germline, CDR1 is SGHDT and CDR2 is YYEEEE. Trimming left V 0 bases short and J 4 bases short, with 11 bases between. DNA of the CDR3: TGTGCCAGCAGCTTGGCCATAGGACAATACGAGCAGTACTTC. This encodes CASSLAIGQYEQYF.

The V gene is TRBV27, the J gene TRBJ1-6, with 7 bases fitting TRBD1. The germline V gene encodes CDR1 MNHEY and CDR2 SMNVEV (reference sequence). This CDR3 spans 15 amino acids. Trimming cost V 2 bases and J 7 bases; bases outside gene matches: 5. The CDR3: CASSLGTGVNSPLHF. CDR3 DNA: TGTGCCAGCAGTTTAGGTACAGGGGTGAATTCACCCCTCCACTTT.

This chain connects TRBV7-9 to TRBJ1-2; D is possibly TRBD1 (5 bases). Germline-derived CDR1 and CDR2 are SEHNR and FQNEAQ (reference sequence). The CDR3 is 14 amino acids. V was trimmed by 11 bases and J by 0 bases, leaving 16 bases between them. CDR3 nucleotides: TGTGCCGGGGAATTGACAGCAGCTAACTATGGCTACACCTTC. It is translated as CAGELTAANYGYTF.

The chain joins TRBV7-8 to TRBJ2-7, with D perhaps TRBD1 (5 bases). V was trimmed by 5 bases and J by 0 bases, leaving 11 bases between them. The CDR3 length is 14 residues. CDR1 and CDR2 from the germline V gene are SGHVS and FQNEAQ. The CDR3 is CASSLRQNSYEQYF. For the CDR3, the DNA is TGTGCCAGCAGCCTGCGACAGAACTCCTACGAGCAGTACTTC.

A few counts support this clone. The CDR3 loop is CASSLALTSGGTYNEQFF. The CDR3 DNA is TGTGCCAGCAGCTTAGCGCTGACTAGCGGGGGCACCTACAATGAGCAGTTCTTC. V is TRBV7-2 and J is TRBJ2-1; 12 bases agree with TRBD2. This CDR3 has 18 amino acids. V lost 0 bases and J lost 2; bases outside the gene matches: 5. Looked up from germline, CDR1 is SGHTA and CDR2 is FQGNSA.